This TCR beta chain was sequenced in a study of type 1 regulatory T cells. The wider study: T-allo10 is an in vitro-generated, Tr1-enriched CD4 T cell product specific for alloantigen.

With regard to this clonotype: The germline gene is not matched at one end of the junction; a read error may be the cause.

This CDR3 has 16 residues. Per germline, CDR1 DFQATT and CDR2 SNEGSKA (reference sequence). TCRdb analysed the reads with MiXCR anew, one entry per CDR3 protein. The sample lists approximately 100,000 distinct CDR3 sequences, 30% to 35% occurring once. The sequence was obtained from a human donor in good health. The chain employs TRBV20-1 and TRBJ1-6; D is perhaps TRBD1 (5 bases). The sample comprised CD4+ T cells, either the whole sample or a sorted fraction (not recorded which). The CDR3 DNA follows: TGCAGTGCCAGAGAGGGACCAAGCTCCTATAATTCACCCCTCCACTTT. It is translated as CSAREGPSSYNSPLHF.